This TCR beta chain was profiled in a study of beta chain features in type 1 diabetes. The wider study: Examined across all samples were about 110,000,000 sorted cells.

Note on this clone: The antigen is undetermined.

The isolated RNA, all of it, was reverse transcribed, so expressed TCRB transcripts were what got sequenced. Here immunoSEQ multiplex PCR was the method, and the copy in TCRdb shows in-frame clones only, minus some. The sample has hundreds of thousands of clones, approximately 15% seen once. Trimming shortened V by 8 bases and J by 4 bases, and 14 bases separated the two germline ends. CDR1 is LNHDA and CDR2 is SQIVND in the germline V gene (reference sequence). This CDR3 spans 13 amino acids. General study findings and limits: VDJ junctions from type 1 diabetes patients carried fewer insertions and larger deletions.

Sampling consisted of one heparinised blood draw per donor, averaging about 110 mL. A sort by CD45RO/CCR7/CD25/CD127/CD95/CD27 yielded CD4+ naive, central memory, regulatory and stem cell-like memory cells. Sequenced input: central memory CD4+ T cells from blood. This chain uses TRBV19 with TRBJ1-2; D not certain. This TCR was sampled from a man aged 30 to 45 in good health. The CDR3 coding sequence is TGTGCCAGTGTTAGATTGGACGGCTATGGCTACACCTTC. This encodes CASVRLDGYGYTF.